This T cell receptor beta chain is drawn from a study of shared clonotypes between healthy human individuals. Turning to this clone: The antigen remains unidentified.

Findings of the study overall: With several donors compared, 4.5% to 6.5% of naive CD4 clonotypes were shared. Non-shared clonotypes were found to have lower generation probabilities than the clonotypes that were shared by all four of the sorted-subset donors.

Sequencing was performed with immunoSEQ multiplex PCR; in TCRdb, only in-frame clones are kept and a portion is missing. The repertoire holds around 1.6 million clones, about 98% seen once, with roughly 0.45% in the top ten. The TCR originated in a man under 40 in good health. Sequencing used naive CD4+ T cells sorted from blood. Subset denoted: CD45RA+ positively selected.

CDR3 sequence: CASSSRQGFSEAFF. DNA of the CDR3: TGTGCCAGCTCCTCGAGACAGGGGTTCAGTGAAGCTTTCTTT. The chain joins TRBV18 to TRBJ1-1; TRBD1 matches at 8 bases. The junction had 10 bases not matched to a gene; V was cut back by 6 bases and J by 7 bases. The CDR3 spans 14 residues. Germline lookup yields CDR1 KGHSH and CDR2 LQKENI.